A selection of T cell receptor beta chains follows, all from one sample in a study of response to subunit inactivated influenza vaccine. TCRdb reprocessed the RT-PCR reads with MiXCR, giving one entry per CDR3 protein. The data hold just over 300,000 distinct CDR3 sequences, with 20% to 25% observed a single time. Sample: PBMCs from blood, taken less than 22 months after vaccination. These receptors were taken from a man in his fifties or sixties who received an inactivated influenza vaccine. The CDR3 runs from the conserved cysteine through the conserved F or W. The D gene is left open where the match is weak. Part of the rows lack a size; the others show once, few, many or a class for expanded clones.

d_call clone_size j_call v_call cdr3_nt cdr3_aa
- few TRBJ2-1 TRBV7-2 TGTGCCAGCAGCCTAGGGTGGGGCTCCTACAATGAGCAGTTCTTC CASSLGWGSYNEQFF
- few TRBJ2-5 TRBV2 TGTGCCAGCAGGGGGAACAGGGCTCAGGACTTC CASRGNRAQDF
- many TRBJ1-2 TRBV6-2/TRBV6-3 TGTGCCAGCAGTACGCCAGGGAATGGCTACACCTTC CASSTPGNGYTF
- many TRBJ2-1 TRBV20-1 TGCAGTGCTAGAGCGATGGGGGGGGCCTCCATTGAGCAGTTCTTC CSARAMGGASIEQFF
TRBD2 - TRBJ2-7 TRBV5-1 TGCGCCAGCAGCCCATGGGGGGTAGCGGGGTCGTACGAGCAGTACTTC CASSPWGVAGSYEQYF
- - TRBJ1-5 TRBV12-3/TRBV12-4 TGTGCCAGCAGTTTCGGGCAGGGGCGGCAGCCCCAGCATTTT CASSFGQGRQPQHF
- - TRBJ2-5 TRBV12-3/TRBV12-4 TGTGCCAGCAGTTTAGGGGGGGGGCAAGAGTCCCAGTACTTC CASSLGGGQESQYF
- - TRBJ1-4 TRBV7-2 TGTGCCAGCAGGCAACAGGGAGCTAATGAAAAACTGTTTTTT CASRQQGANEKLFF
TRBD2 few TRBJ2-7 TRBV2 TGTGCCAGCAGTGAACTCGGGAGGTACTACGAGCAGTACTTC CASSELGRYYEQYF
TRBD2 few TRBJ2-5 TRBV29-1 TGCAGCGTTGAAGCACCGGGACTAGCGGGATTAGAGACCCAGTACTTC CSVEAPGLAGLETQYF
TRBD2 few TRBJ2-1 TRBV5-4 TGTGCCAGCAGCTTGGAGGCGGGGGGGCCTTCAAATGAGCAGTTCTTC CASSLEAGGPSNEQFF
TRBD2 - TRBJ2-7 TRBV19 TGTGCCAGTAGTACAGCGGGAGGGGACTACGAGCAGTACTTC CASSTAGGDYEQYF
- many TRBJ1-5 TRBV20-1 TGCAGTGCTAGGCGGGGGGGGGCCTTAAGCAATCAGCCCCAGCATTTT CSARRGGALSNQPQHF
TRBD2 - TRBJ2-5 TRBV29-1 TGCAGCGTTGAGTGGGCGGGAGCATTAGCAGAGACCCAGTACTTC CSVEWAGALAETQYF
TRBD2 - TRBJ2-1 TRBV11-1 TGTGCCAGCAGCTCCCGACTAGCGGGCGGCAATGAGCAGTTCTTC CASSSRLAGGNEQFF
- few TRBJ1-5 TRBV6-5 TGTGCCAGCAGTTACACCAGAGAGAGTGGGTCCCAGCATTTT CASSYTRESGSQHF
- - TRBJ2-1 TRBV12-3/TRBV12-4 TGTGCCAGCAGTTGGGACCCGAGCCCCCATGAGCAGTTCTTC CASSWDPSPHEQFF
- - TRBJ1-2 TRBV7-9 TGTGCCAGCTCTCGGGGGAATAACTATGGCTACACCTTC CASSRGNNYGYTF
- many TRBJ2-3 TRBV5-4 TGTGCCAGCAGCTTGGGGTCATATGGCACAGATACGCAGTATTTT CASSLGSYGTDTQYF
- many TRBJ1-5 TRBV2 TGTGCCAGCAGTGAAGCTCGGGAGAGGCCCCAGCATTTT CASSEARERPQHF
- - TRBJ1-3 TRBV4-2 TGTGCCAGCAGCCAAGATGAGGTGAGGGCCTCTGGAAACACCATATATTTT CASSQDEVRASGNTIYF
- few TRBJ2-5 TRBV5-1 TGCGCCAGCAAGGAGGGGGCGTTCCAAGAGACCCAGTACTTC CASKEGAFQETQYF
TRBD2 few TRBJ2-2 TRBV28 TGTGCCAGCAGTTTATTTGGCGGGAGTGACACCGGGGAGCTGTTTTTT CASSLFGGSDTGELFF
TRBD1 few TRBJ1-5 TRBV7-2 TGTGCCAGCAGCCAAAGAGGGACAGGGGGCAATCAGCCCCAGCATTTT CASSQRGTGGNQPQHF
TRBD2 - TRBJ2-1 TRBV20-1 TGCAGTGCTAGTAGCGGGACTAGCGGGAGATATGAGCAGTTCTTC CSASSGTSGRYEQFF
- few TRBJ2-3 TRBV24-1 TGTGCCACCAGTGATATCCGCAGAAATACAGATACGCAGTATTTT CATSDIRRNTDTQYF
- many TRBJ1-2 TRBV9 TGTGCCAGCAGCGAACCGCGGACGGATCCAAACTATGGCTACACCTTC CASSEPRTDPNYGYTF
- few TRBJ1-3 TRBV9 TGTGCCAGCAGCGGCTCGCCACGGGGGTCCGGAAACACCATATATTTT CASSGSPRGSGNTIYF
TRBD2 - TRBJ2-1 TRBV11-2 TGTGCCAGCAGCAAAGGACTAGCGGGAATTACATCCTACAATGAGCAGTTCTTC CASSKGLAGITSYNEQFF
- many TRBJ1-6 TRBV11-1 TGTGCCAGCAGCTTACAGCAGAATTCACCCCTCCACTTT CASSLQQNSPLHF
- - TRBJ1-6 TRBV5-1 TGCGCCAGCAGCTTGCTAGGGGCTGATAATTCACCCCTCCACTTT CASSLLGADNSPLHF
- few TRBJ1-3 TRBV6-5 TGTGCCAGCAGTTACTCGGATCCTACACACTCTGGAAACACCATATATTTT CASSYSDPTHSGNTIYF
- - TRBJ2-5 TRBV3-1 TGTGCCAGCAGCCAAGTCGGCGGACCTCAAGAGACCCAGTACTTC CASSQVGGPQETQYF
TRBD1 few TRBJ2-7 TRBV7-2 TGTGCCAGCAGCCATCCGAGGGGGCCCTACGAGCAGTACTTC CASSHPRGPYEQYF
- many TRBJ1-3 TRBV12-3/TRBV12-4 TGTGCCAGCAGTCGCCTCGGGGTCTCTGGAAACACCATATATTTT CASSRLGVSGNTIYF
- - TRBJ2-4 TRBV5-6 TGTGCCAGCAGCTTGACCCGGATGGAGGCCAAAAACATTCAGTACTTC CASSLTRMEAKNIQYF
- few TRBJ1-2 TRBV7-2 TGTGCCAGCAGCGAACGGACTGGGGAGGCTGGCTACACCTTC CASSERTGEAGYTF
- few TRBJ2-3 TRBV12-3/TRBV12-4 TGTGCCAGCAGACTCCAAACCGAACCCACAGATACGCAGTATTTT CASRLQTEPTDTQYF
- few TRBJ2-5 TRBV7-3 TGTGCCAGCAGCTTACGGGGATTTCCCCAAGAGACCCAGTACTTC CASSLRGFPQETQYF
- - TRBJ1-1 TRBV18 TGTGCCAGCTCACCATATAGGGGCGGTCTAGACACTGAAGCTTTCTTT CASSPYRGGLDTEAFF
- - TRBJ1-6 TRBV7-9 TGTGCCAGCAGCCACCGGGACTATAATTCACCCCTCCACTTT CASSHRDYNSPLHF
TRBD2 - TRBJ2-3 TRBV5-1 TGCGCCAGCAGCTTGGCGGGGGTGCTAGCGGGGAGCACAGATACGCAGTATTTT CASSLAGVLAGSTDTQYF
- few TRBJ1-2 TRBV27 TGTGCCAGCAGTTTACAGGGCCCTAACTATGGCTACACCTTC CASSLQGPNYGYTF
TRBD1 - TRBJ1-5 TRBV10-3 TGTGCCATCAGTGAAGGGGACAGAAGTAGGGTCGGCAATCAGCCCCAGCATTTT CAISEGDRSRVGNQPQHF
- few TRBJ1-5 TRBV6-2/TRBV6-3 TGTGCCAGCAGTTACTCCGGGACAAGGCAGCCCCAGCATTTT CASSYSGTRQPQHF
TRBD2 - TRBJ2-5 TRBV2 TGTGCCAGCCAAGATCTAGCGGGGGTTGAGACCCAGTACTTC CASQDLAGVETQYF
TRBD2 many TRBJ2-7 TRBV7-9 TGTGCCAGCAGCAGTAGCGGGGGGGCCTACGAGCAGTACTTC CASSSSGGAYEQYF
- - TRBJ2-7 TRBV20-1 TGCAGTGCTAGAGATTTAGGCAGTCCCTCCTACGAGCAGTACTTC CSARDLGSPSYEQYF
TRBD2 many TRBJ2-1 TRBV10-2 TGCGCCAGCAGAAGGGACTACACCTACAATGAGCAGTTCTTC CASRRDYTYNEQFF
TRBD2 few TRBJ2-5 TRBV7-2 TGTGCCAGCAGCATAGTCGGACTAGCGGGACAAGAGACCCAGTACTTC CASSIVGLAGQETQYF
- few TRBJ2-2 TRBV20-1 TGCAGTGCTAAGCTTCGGAACACCGGGGAGCTGTTTTTT CSAKLRNTGELFF
TRBD1 few TRBJ1-1 TRBV20-1 TGCAGTGCCCCCGACAGGGTAGACACTGAAGCTTTCTTT CSAPDRVDTEAFF
TRBD2 - TRBJ2-1 TRBV4-3 TGCGCCAGCAGCCAAGATGGGACTAGCAGGGAAAAGCAGTTCTTC CASSQDGTSREKQFF
- few TRBJ2-7 TRBV5-1 TGCGCCAGCAGCTTTTACCCTCCCTACGAGCAGTACTTC CASSFYPPYEQYF
TRBD1 - TRBJ1-1 TRBV7-9 TGTGCCAGCAGCTTAATAGCCTGGGACAGCCCGAACACTGAAGCTTTCTTT CASSLIAWDSPNTEAFF
- - TRBJ2-1 TRBV6-5 TGTGCCAGCAGTTACTCTGGGTGGCTTACCAATGAGCAGTTCTTC CASSYSGWLTNEQFF
- few TRBJ1-3 TRBV10-3 TGTGCCACCAGCGTCCCTGGAAACACCATATATTTT CATSVPGNTIYF
- many TRBJ1-2 TRBV29-1 TGCAGCGTTGCGGGGGGTGGCGGCTACACCTTC CSVAGGGGYTF
TRBD1 - TRBJ2-3 TRBV6-2/TRBV6-3 TGTGCCAGCACCGCGGACAGGGTCAGCACAGATACGCAGTATTTT CASTADRVSTDTQYF
TRBD1 - TRBJ1-1 TRBV12-3/TRBV12-4 TGTACCTTCAGTTTAGTAGGACGACAGGGAATAGGAGGTAGCACTGAAGCTTTCTTT CTFSLVGRQGIGGSTEAFF